Sequencing of this TCR beta chain was carried out in a study of cytotoxic CD8 clonotypes in ibrutinib-treated CLL. The wider study: Response was recorded as partial in 25 or so patients and complete in 2; at median about 64 months, roughly 14 remained remitted and around 12 had progressed. Study observations and caveats: Public clonotypes proved infrequent, and on treatment they shrank or remained steady.

Libraries were prepared by immunoSEQ multiplex PCR; TCRdb keeps only in-frame clonotypes and omits some of them. The sample records approximately 150,000 clones, roughly 84% being singletons. The CDR3 sequence is 14 residues long. Germline CDR1 GTSNPN, CDR2 SVGIG (reference sequence). V lost 0 bases and J 2 bases, leaving 11 bases between the germline ends. This clone came up once. What it binds is unknown. The sequencing here drew on PBMCs, taken at disease progression, from a patient treated with ibrutinib. The sequence was collected from a human donor with chronic lymphocytic leukemia. This chain joins TRBV30 and TRBJ2-7; TRBD2 might be the D (5 bases). CDR3 DNA sequence: TGTGCCTGGAGTGTACGAGGGCCGACCTACGAGCAGTACTTC. Translated: CAWSVRGPTYEQYF.